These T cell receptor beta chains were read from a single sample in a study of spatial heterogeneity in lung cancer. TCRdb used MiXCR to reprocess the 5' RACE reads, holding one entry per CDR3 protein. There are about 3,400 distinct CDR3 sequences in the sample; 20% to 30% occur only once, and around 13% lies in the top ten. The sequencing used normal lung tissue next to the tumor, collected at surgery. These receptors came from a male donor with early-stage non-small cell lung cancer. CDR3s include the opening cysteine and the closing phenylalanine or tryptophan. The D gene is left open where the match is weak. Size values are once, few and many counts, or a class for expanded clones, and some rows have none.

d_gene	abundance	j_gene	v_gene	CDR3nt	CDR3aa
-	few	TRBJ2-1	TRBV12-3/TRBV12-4	TGTGCCAGCATGAGGGACGGCGTATCCTACAATGAGCAGTTCTTC	CASMRDGVSYNEQFF
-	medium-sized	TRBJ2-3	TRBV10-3	TGTGCCATCAGCACTCATCGATCGGGGCCAGATACGCAGTATTTT	CAISTHRSGPDTQYF
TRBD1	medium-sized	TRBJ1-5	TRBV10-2	TGCGCCAGTCGGACAGGGGGAACCAATCAGCCCCAGCATTTT	CASRTGGTNQPQHF
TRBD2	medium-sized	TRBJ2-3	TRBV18	TGTGCCAGCTCACCAATGGAAGCGGGAGGGGATACGCAGTATTTT	CASSPMEAGGDTQYF
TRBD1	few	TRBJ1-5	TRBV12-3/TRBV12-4	TGTGCCAGCAGTGCAGGGGGACAGCCCCAGCATTTT	CASSAGGQPQHF
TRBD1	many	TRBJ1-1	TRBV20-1	TGCAGTGCTAGAGTACTTGGACAGGGAATAAACACTGAAGCTTTCTTT	CSARVLGQGINTEAFF
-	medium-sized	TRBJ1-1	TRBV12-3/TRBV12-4	TGTGCCAGCAGTTTTGGGGGGCGGGCCGCTGAAGCTTTCTTT	CASSFGGRAAEAFF
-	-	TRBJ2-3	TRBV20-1	TGCAGTGTTGCAGTAGCTAGTGTAGGCACAGATACGCAGTATTTT	CSVAVASVGTDTQYF
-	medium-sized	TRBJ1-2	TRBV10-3	TGTGCCATCAGTGAGTCGACCAGGGGTTCCCGGTCCTATGGCTACACCTTC	CAISESTRGSRSYGYTF
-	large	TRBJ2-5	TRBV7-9	TGTGCCAGCAGCTTAGGCTGGGCAAGCGGACATCCCGGGGAGACCCAGTACTTC	CASSLGWASGHPGETQYF
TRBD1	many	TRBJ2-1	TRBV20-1	TGCAGTGCTAGAGTTGCGGCAGGGGGAGAGGAGCAGTTCTTC	CSARVAAGGEEQFF
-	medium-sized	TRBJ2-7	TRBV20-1	TGCAGTGCAGTCGGAGCGGATTACTACGAGCAGTACTTC	CSAVGADYYEQYF
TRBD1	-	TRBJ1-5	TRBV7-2	TGTGCCAGCAGCCCCATGTCCTCGGACAGGAGCAATCAGCCCCAGCATTTT	CASSPMSSDRSNQPQHF
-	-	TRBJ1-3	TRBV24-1	TGTGCCACCTCGGGCAGGGACGGAAACACCATATATTTT	CATSGRDGNTIYF
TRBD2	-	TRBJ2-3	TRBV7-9	TGTGCCAGCAGCTTAGGCGGGAGTATAGGAGATACGCAGTATTTT	CASSLGGSIGDTQYF
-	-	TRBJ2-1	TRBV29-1	TGCAGCGTAAGGGTTAGAAACAATGAGCAGTTCTTC	CSVRVRNNEQFF
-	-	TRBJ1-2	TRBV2	TGTGCCAGCGTCGCAGGGCGCAACTATGGCTACACCTTC	CASVAGRNYGYTF
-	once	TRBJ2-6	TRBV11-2	TGTGCCAGCAGCTTTCGGGGTCCTGGGGCCAACGTCCTGACTTTC	CASSFRGPGANVLTF
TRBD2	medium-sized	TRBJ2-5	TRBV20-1	TGCAGTGCTAGAGGAGGCGGGGGCCAAGAGACCCAGTACTTC	CSARGGGGQETQYF
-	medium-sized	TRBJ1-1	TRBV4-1	TGCGCCAGCAGCCAAGTAAAGGGGCAGGGGACTGAAGCTTTCTTT	CASSQVKGQGTEAFF
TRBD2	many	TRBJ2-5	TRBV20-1	TGCAGTGCTAGGGGGGATGAGCTAGCGGGAGTAGGGGAGACCCAGTACTTC	CSARGDELAGVGETQYF
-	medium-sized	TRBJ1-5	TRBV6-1	TGTGCCAGCAGTGACTTGGGCCCTAGCAATCAGCCCCAGCATTTT	CASSDLGPSNQPQHF
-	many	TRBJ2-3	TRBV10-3	TGTGCCATCACAGGGGACTCTAGCACAGATACGCAGTATTTT	CAITGDSSTDTQYF
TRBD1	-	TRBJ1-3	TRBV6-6	TGTGCCAGCAGTCCGACAGGGGGCCGAAACACCATATATTTT	CASSPTGGRNTIYF
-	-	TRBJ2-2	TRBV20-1	TGCAGTGCTAGGGACCCTAGGAACACCGGGGAGCTGTTTTTT	CSARDPRNTGELFF
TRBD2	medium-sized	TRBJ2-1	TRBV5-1	TGCGCCAGCAGCCAAGAACCGGGACTACATGAGCAGTTCTTC	CASSQEPGLHEQFF
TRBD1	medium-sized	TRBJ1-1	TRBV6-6	TGTGCCAGCAGGGACAGGGATGGCACTGAAGCTTTCTTT	CASRDRDGTEAFF
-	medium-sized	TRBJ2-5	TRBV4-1	TGCGCCAGCAGCGTGGAGGGGGGAAAGACCCAGTACTTC	CASSVEGGKTQYF
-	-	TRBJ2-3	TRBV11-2	TGTGCCAGCAGCTTAGATCCTGAAACAGGGCAGTGGGCCGCCGCAGATACGCAGTATTTT	CASSLDPETGQWAAADTQYF
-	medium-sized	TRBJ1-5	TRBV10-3	TGTGCCATCAGAGCGCAGGGTCCAGGCAATCAGCCCCAGCATTTT	CAIRAQGPGNQPQHF
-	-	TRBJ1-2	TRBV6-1	TGTGCCAGCAGTGAAGTCCATCAAGCGGCGGTGAATCACTATGGCTACACCTTC	CASSEVHQAAVNHYGYTF
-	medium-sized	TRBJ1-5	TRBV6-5	TGTGCCAGCAGTTACTTAGGGCACTATAGCAATCAGCCCCAGCATTTT	CASSYLGHYSNQPQHF
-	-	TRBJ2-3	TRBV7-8	TGTGCCAGCAGCTTAACGGCAGATACGCAGTATTTT	CASSLTADTQYF
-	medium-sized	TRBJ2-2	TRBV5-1	TGCGCCAGCAGTCGCGACCCAGGGGAGACCGGGGAGCTGTTTTTT	CASSRDPGETGELFF
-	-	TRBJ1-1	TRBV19	TGTGCCAGTAGTACCGACAGCAGGGGAAGGACTGAAGCTTTCTTT	CASSTDSRGRTEAFF
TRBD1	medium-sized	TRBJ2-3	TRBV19	TGTGCCAGTGGCCGGGACAGGGGAGGCACAGATACGCAGTATTTT	CASGRDRGGTDTQYF
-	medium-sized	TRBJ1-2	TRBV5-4	TGTGCCAGCAGTTTTGACACGTATGGCTACACCTTC	CASSFDTYGYTF
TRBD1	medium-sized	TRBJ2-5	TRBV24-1	TGTGCCACCGGAGAGGGGGCTTTAGAGACCCAGTACTTC	CATGEGALETQYF
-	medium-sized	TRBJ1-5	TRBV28	TGTGCCAGCAAAGTTGGCAATCAGCCCCAGCATTTT	CASKVGNQPQHF
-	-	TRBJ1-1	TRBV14	TGTGCCAGCAGCCAAAGGTTTGGCCAGGGAGGCACTGAAGCTTTCTTT	CASSQRFGQGGTEAFF
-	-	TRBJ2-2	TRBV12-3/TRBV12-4	TGTGCCAGCAGTTTTTGGGCAGGGACCGGGGAGCTGTTTTTT	CASSFWAGTGELFF
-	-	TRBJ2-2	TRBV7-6	TGTGCCAGCAGCTCAGGAGACGGGGAGCTGTTTTTT	CASSSGDGELFF
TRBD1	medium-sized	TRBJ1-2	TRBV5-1	TGCGCCAGCAGATCGACAGGGGGCGAAGGCTACACCTTC	CASRSTGGEGYTF
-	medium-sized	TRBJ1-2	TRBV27	TGTGCCAGCAGTTTCAAGGCGGGAGCGTTTGGTTATGGCTACACCTTC	CASSFKAGAFGYGYTF
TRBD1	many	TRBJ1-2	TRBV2	TGTGCCAGTCGGGACAGTTTAATAAGCTACACCTTC	CASRDSLISYTF
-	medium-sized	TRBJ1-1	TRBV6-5	TGTGCCAGCAGTCCTACAACAAACACTGAAGCTTTCTTT	CASSPTTNTEAFF
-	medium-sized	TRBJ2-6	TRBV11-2	TGTGCCAGCACCACCATAAGCTCTGGGGCCAACGTCCTGACTTTC	CASTTISSGANVLTF
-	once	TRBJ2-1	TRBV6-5	TGTGCCAGCAGTTACTCGAGGTACCCCCCCCACAATGAGCAGTTCTTC	CASSYSRYPPHNEQFF
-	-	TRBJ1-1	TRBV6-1	TGTGCCAGCAGTTTCCAGACGGGCACTGAAGCTTTCTTT	CASSFQTGTEAFF
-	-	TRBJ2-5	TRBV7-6	TGTGCCAGCAGCTTAGGAGCCAGCAAAGGAGAGACCCAGTACTTC	CASSLGASKGETQYF
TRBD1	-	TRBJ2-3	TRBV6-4	TGTGCCAGCAGTGACGGGGGACAGGGAGGCGCAGATACGCAGTATTTT	CASSDGGQGGADTQYF
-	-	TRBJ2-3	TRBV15	TGTGCCACCAGCACCGCCCGGGGAGATACGCAGTATTTT	CATSTARGDTQYF
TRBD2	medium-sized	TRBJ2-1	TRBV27	TGTGCCAGCAGAAGGACTAGCGATGAGTTCTTC	CASRRTSDEFF
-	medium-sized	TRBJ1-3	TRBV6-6	TGTGCCAGCAGTCCCCCCAGGAGGGCCACTGGAAACACCATATATTTT	CASSPPRRATGNTIYF
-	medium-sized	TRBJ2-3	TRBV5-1	TGCGCCAGCAGCTCGGCGGGGACCCTCACAAATACGCAGTATTTT	CASSSAGTLTNTQYF